This T cell receptor beta chain was observed in a study of a mutant IDH1 vaccine in newly diagnosed glioma. Whole-study context: Onset of vaccination occurred 4-6 weeks following radiotherapy alone, or with temozolomide cycles. The study held visit V12 at week 35 and visit V13 at week 47.

The germline CDR1 and CDR2 sequences are MNHEY and SVGAGI. The V and J ends lost 0 bases and 2 bases respectively, with 7 bases between them. CDR3 length: 14 amino acids. Clones were read by immunoSEQ multiplex PCR, and TCRdb kept only the in-frame ones, dropping some. The data contain tens of thousands of clones, almost 65% of them singletons. This clone was recorded a few times. Its antigen remains unidentified. Indicated time point: week 47, end of study. Each vaccine dose was 300 ug of mutant IDH1 20-mer peptide, with topical imiquimod. Eight vaccine doses were administered to patients at weeks 1, 3, 5, 7, 11, 15, 19 and 23. Newly diagnosed WHO grade 3 or 4 IDH1-mutant, ATRX-lost astrocytomas were identified in the donors.

This sample comprised peripheral blood mononuclear cells (PBMCs), obtained from a glioma patient whose treatment included an IDH1 peptide vaccine. The chain recombines TRBV6-5 with TRBJ1-1; D remains ambiguous. The clonotype originates from a man aged 40-55 years with glioma. Some clones in this sample may be carry-over from other donors' samples. The CDR3 reads CASSYSRSNTEAFF. As DNA, the CDR3 is TGTGCCAGCAGTTACTCGCGGAGTAACACTGAAGCTTTCTTT.